This is a list of T cell receptor beta chains from one sample in a study of shared clonotypes between healthy human individuals. The table came from immunoSEQ multiplex PCR; TCRdb's copy has only in-frame clones and leaves some out. The sample includes about 2.1 million clones, roughly 95% of them seen just once. Source material: naive CD8+ T cells from PBMCs. The source of these receptors is a man younger than 35 in good health. Some clones in this sample may be carry-over from other donors' samples. Each CDR3 is given with its conserved first and last residue. Each record gives: clone size, J gene, V gene, D gene, CDR3 protein, CDR3 DNA. A D gene is named only where the DNA matches it firmly. The listing skips clone size in some rows; elsewhere it reads once, few, many or a size class.

>NA|TRBJ1-2|TRBV4-2|TRBD1
CASSLGTALGGGYTF
TGTGCCAGCAGCCTCGGGACAGCCCTTGGCGGTGGCTACACCTTC
>once|TRBJ2-4|TRBV29-1|NA
CSVVWDLAKNIQYF
TGCAGCGTTGTCTGGGATCTAGCCAAAAACATTCAGTACTTC
>NA|TRBJ1-2|TRBV25-1|NA
CASSSARGNYGYTF
TGTGCCAGCAGCTCCGCGCGGGGGAACTATGGCTACACCTTC
>NA|TRBJ1-3|TRBV30|TRBD1
CAWSVRQGGRNTIYF
TGTGCCTGGAGTGTACGGCAGGGGGGGAGAAACACCATATATTTT
>NA|TRBJ2-1|TRBV19|NA
CASSIARRLDEQFF
TGTGCCAGTAGTATAGCTAGGAGACTCGATGAGCAGTTCTTC
>few|TRBJ1-1|TRBV9|NA
CASSAAGNRGTEAFF
TGTGCCAGCAGCGCCGCCGGGAATCGGGGCACTGAAGCTTTCTTT
>once|TRBJ2-1|TRBV27|TRBD1
CASSLPPDRGPYNEQFF
TGTGCCAGCAGTCTCCCCCCGGACAGGGGACCCTACAATGAGCAGTTCTTC
>NA|TRBJ2-7|TRBV9|TRBD2
CASSALAGIVYEQYF
TGTGCCAGCAGCGCCCTAGCGGGGATAGTCTACGAGCAGTACTTC
>NA|TRBJ2-1|TRBV28|NA
CASSFSNEQFF
TGTGCCAGCAGTTTCTCCAATGAGCAGTTCTTC
>NA|TRBJ2-5|TRBV14|NA
CASSPWTRQETQYF
TGTGCCAGCAGCCCTTGGACCCGGCAGGAGACCCAGTACTTC
>NA|TRBJ1-1|TRBV7-3|NA
CASSLTGAPNTEAFF
TGTGCCAGCAGCTTAACTGGGGCCCCGAACACTGAAGCTTTCTTT
>NA|TRBJ1-2|TRBV25-1|NA
CASRAGQGYTF
TGTGCTAGCAGGGCGGGGCAAGGCTACACCTTC
>NA|TRBJ1-5|TRBV7-6|TRBD1
CASSLGTGFGQPQHF
TGTGCCAGCAGCTTAGGGACAGGATTTGGCCAGCCCCAGCATTTT
>NA|TRBJ2-1|TRBV19|TRBD2
CASTGRAPHNEQFF
TGTGCCAGTACAGGGAGGGCCCCCCACAATGAGCAGTTCTTC
>NA|TRBJ2-7|TRBV6-5|NA
CASSYSAGNGGEQYF
TGTGCCAGCAGTTACTCTGCCGGGAACGGGGGCGAGCAGTACTTC
>NA|TRBJ1-4|TRBV5-1|NA
CASSLGAEPTTNEKLFF
TGCGCCAGCAGCTTAGGCGCAGAACCTACAACTAATGAAAAACTGTTTTTT
>NA|TRBJ2-1|TRBV11-3|NA
CASSPGAAGPNEQFF
TGTGCCAGCAGCCCGGGGGCGGCGGGCCCCAATGAGCAGTTCTTC
>NA|TRBJ1-2|TRBV4-3|NA
CASSQGNYGYTF
TGCGCCAGCAGCCAAGGCAACTATGGCTACACCTTC
>few|TRBJ1-3|TRBV18|NA
CASSPQPGSSGNTIYF
TGTGCCAGCTCACCCCAACCAGGGAGCTCTGGAAACACCATATATTTT
>NA|TRBJ2-5|TRBV7-9|NA
CASSFLVGGQETQYF
TGTGCCAGCAGCTTCCTTGTCGGGGGACAAGAGACCCAGTACTTC
>NA|TRBJ2-1|TRBV6-4|NA
CASSDLGGNLRSEQFF
TGTGCCAGCAGTGACTTAGGCGGGAACTTGCGGAGTGAGCAGTTCTTC
>NA|TRBJ2-3|TRBV6-1|TRBD1
CASSGTGSTDTQYF
TGTGCCAGCAGTGGGACAGGGAGCACAGATACGCAGTATTTT
>once|TRBJ2-7|TRBV4-3|NA
CASSQEFLSPGLYPYEQYF
TGCGCCAGCAGCCAAGAGTTTCTCAGCCCGGGACTCTACCCCTACGAGCAGTACTTC
>NA|TRBJ1-1|TRBV28|NA
CAASRVIRNTEAFF
TGTGCGGCCTCAAGGGTAATTAGGAACACTGAAGCTTTCTTT
>NA|TRBJ2-7|TRBV20-1|NA
CSARSHEQYF
TGCAGTGCTAGGTCCCACGAGCAGTACTTC
>NA|TRBJ1-5|TRBV19|NA
CASNPGYSNQPQHF
TGTGCCAGTAACCCAGGGTATAGCAATCAGCCCCAGCATTTT
>NA|TRBJ2-7|TRBV6-5|NA
CASSSTEQYYEQYF
TGTGCCAGCAGTTCAACGGAACAGTACTACGAGCAGTACTTC
>few|TRBJ1-1|TRBV29-1|NA
CSGGGFDTEAFF
TGCAGCGGCGGGGGATTCGACACTGAAGCTTTCTTT
>once|TRBJ2-3|TRBV4-1|NA
CASSQDLGSDTQYF
TGCGCCAGCAGCCAAGATCTGGGCTCAGATACGCAGTATTTT
>NA|TRBJ1-1|TRBV28|NA
CASSLYLVSAGEAFF
TGTGCCAGCAGTTTATACTTGGTGTCAGCCGGAGAAGCTTTCTTT
>once|TRBJ1-1|TRBV9|NA
CASSVGGRLTNTEAFF
TGTGCCAGCAGCGTCGGGGGGAGGCTAACGAACACTGAAGCTTTCTTT
>NA|TRBJ1-2|TRBV28|NA
CASSLTPETPYGYTF
TGTGCCAGCAGTTTAACCCCTGAGACACCTTATGGCTACACCTTC
>NA|TRBJ1-6|TRBV10-3|NA
CAISDLDEPGSPLHF
TGTGCCATCAGTGATCTGGACGAACCGGGTTCACCCCTCCACTTT
>NA|TRBJ2-7|TRBV9|TRBD1
CASSPQGAPYEQYF
TGTGCCAGCAGCCCACAGGGGGCCCCCTACGAGCAGTACTTC
>NA|TRBJ2-1|TRBV19|NA
CASSTPKRYTYNEQFF
TGTGCCAGTAGTACGCCCAAGCGGTACACCTACAATGAGCAGTTCTTC
>NA|TRBJ2-1|TRBV19|TRBD2
CASSIGGYNEQFF
TGTGCCAGTAGTATCGGGGGGTACAATGAGCAGTTCTTC
>NA|TRBJ1-4|TRBV9|NA
CASNSAQPNEKLFF
TGTGCCAGCAACTCCGCACAGCCTAATGAAAAACTGTTTTTT
>once|TRBJ1-1|TRBV6-6|NA
CASSRRDTEAFF
TGTGCCAGCAGTCGCCGGGACACTGAAGCTTTCTTT
>once|TRBJ2-7|TRBV19|NA
CASSIYGRTYEQYF
TGTGCCAGTAGTATTTACGGACGTACCTACGAGCAGTACTTC
>NA|TRBJ2-7|TRBV7-9|NA
CASSLTLLGAYEQYF
TGTGCCAGCAGCTTAACCCTTCTAGGGGCCTACGAGCAGTACTTC
>NA|TRBJ2-2|TRBV27|TRBD2
CASAIPSSGRTGELFF
TGTGCCAGCGCAATCCCCTCTAGCGGGAGAACCGGGGAGCTGTTTTTT
>NA|TRBJ1-1|TRBV6-5|TRBD1
CASGSTGWVDTEAFF
TGTGCCAGCGGATCGACAGGGTGGGTGGACACTGAAGCTTTCTTT
>once|TRBJ2-1|TRBV6-4|TRBD2
CASSALAGPPLGNEQFF
TGTGCCAGCAGTGCCCTAGCGGGCCCCCCGCTGGGGAATGAGCAGTTCTTC